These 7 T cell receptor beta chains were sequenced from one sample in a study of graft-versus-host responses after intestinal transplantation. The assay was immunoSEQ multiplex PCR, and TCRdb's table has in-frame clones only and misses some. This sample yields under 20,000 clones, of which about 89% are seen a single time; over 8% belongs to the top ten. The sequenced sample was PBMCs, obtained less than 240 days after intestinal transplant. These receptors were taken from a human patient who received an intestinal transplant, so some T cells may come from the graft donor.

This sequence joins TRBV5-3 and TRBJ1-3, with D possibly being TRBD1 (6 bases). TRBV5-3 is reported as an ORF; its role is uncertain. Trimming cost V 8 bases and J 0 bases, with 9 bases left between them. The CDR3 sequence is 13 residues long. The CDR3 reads CARTGHSGNTIYF. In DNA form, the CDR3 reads TGTGCCAGGACGGGACACTCTGGAAACACCATATATTTT.

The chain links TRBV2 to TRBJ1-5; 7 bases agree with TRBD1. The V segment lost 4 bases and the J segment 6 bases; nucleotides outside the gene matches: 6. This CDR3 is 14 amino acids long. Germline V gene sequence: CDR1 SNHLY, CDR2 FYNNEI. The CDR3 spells CASSGGQGVQPQHF. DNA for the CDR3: TGTGCCAGCAGTGGCGGCCAGGGGGTTCAGCCCCAGCATTTT. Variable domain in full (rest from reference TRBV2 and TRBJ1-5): EPEVTQTPSHQVTQMGQEVILRCVPISNHLYFYWYRQILGQKVEFLVSFYNNEISEKSEIFDDQFSVERPDGSNFTLKIRSTKLEDSAMYFCASSGGQGVQPQHFGDGTRLSIL.

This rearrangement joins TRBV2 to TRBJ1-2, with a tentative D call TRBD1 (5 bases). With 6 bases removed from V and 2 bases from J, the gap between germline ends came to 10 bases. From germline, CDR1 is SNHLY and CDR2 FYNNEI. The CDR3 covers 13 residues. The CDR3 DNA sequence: TGTGCCAGCAGCAGGGAGGAAAACTATGGCTACACCTTC. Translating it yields CASSREENYGYTF.

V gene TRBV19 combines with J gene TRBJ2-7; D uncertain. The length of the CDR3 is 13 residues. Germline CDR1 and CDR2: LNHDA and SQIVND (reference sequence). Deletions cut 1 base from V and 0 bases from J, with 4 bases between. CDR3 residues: CASSIGSSYEQYF. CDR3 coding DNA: TGTGCCAGTAGTATAGGTAGCTCCTACGAGCAGTACTTC.

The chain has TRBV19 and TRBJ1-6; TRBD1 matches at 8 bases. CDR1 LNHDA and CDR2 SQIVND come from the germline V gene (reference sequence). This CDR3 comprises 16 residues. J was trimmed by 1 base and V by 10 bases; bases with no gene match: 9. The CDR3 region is CATRETGDSYNSPLHF. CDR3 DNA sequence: TGTGCCACCAGAGAGACAGGGGATTCCTATAATTCACCCCTCCACTTT.

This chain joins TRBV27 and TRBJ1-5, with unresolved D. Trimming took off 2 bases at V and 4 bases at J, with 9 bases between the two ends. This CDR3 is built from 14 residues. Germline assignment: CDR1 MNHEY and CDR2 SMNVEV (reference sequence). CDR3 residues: CASSLEPNNQPQHF. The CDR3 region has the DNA TGTGCCAGCAGTTTAGAACCAAATAATCAGCCCCAGCATTTT.

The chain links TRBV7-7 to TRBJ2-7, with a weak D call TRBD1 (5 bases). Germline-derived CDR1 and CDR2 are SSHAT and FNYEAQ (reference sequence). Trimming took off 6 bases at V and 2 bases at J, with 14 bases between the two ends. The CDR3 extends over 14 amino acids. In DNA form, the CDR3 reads TGTGCCAGCAGTCCCCTGGCAGGGACCTACGAGCAGTACTTC. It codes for CASSPLAGTYEQYF.